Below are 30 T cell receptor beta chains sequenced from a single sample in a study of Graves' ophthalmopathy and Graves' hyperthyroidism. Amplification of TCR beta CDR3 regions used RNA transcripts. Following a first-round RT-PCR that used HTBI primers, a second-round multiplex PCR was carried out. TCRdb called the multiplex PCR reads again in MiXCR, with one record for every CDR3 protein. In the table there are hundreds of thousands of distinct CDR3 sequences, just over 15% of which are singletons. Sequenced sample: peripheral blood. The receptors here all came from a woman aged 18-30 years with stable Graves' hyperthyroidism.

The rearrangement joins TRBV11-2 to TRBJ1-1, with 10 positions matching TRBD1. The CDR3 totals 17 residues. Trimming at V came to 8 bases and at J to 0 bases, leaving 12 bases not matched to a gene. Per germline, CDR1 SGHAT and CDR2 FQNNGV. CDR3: CASGPGQGLGMNTEAFF. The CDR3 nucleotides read TGTGCCAGCGGACCGGGACAGGGGTTGGGGATGAACACTGAAGCTTTCTTT.

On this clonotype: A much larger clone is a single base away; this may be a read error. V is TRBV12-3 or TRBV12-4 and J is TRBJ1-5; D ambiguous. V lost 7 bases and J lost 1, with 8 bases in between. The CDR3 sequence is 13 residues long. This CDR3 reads CASNVGSNQPQHF. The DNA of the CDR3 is TGTGCCAGCAACGTAGGAAGCAATCAGCCCCAGCATTTT.

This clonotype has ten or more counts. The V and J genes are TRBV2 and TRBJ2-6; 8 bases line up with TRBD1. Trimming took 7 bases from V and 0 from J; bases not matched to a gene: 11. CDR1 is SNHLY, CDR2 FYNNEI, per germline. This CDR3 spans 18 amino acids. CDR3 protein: CASTPRGQVYSGANVLTF. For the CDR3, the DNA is TGTGCCAGCACTCCCAGGGGGCAGGTATACTCTGGGGCCAACGTCCTGACTTTC.

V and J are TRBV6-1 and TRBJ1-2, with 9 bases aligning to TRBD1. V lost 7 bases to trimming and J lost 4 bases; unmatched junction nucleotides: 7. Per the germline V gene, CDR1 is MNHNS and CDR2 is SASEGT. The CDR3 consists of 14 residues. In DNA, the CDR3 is TGTGCCAGCACGGGGGGACAGGGCCCCTATGGCTACACCTTC. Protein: CASTGGQGPYGYTF.

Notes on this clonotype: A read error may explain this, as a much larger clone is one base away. The CDR3 DNA is TGTGCCAGCAGCTCCTTGGGAAACACCATATATTTT. Translation gives CASSSLGNTIYF. The chain carries TRBV11-1 and TRBJ1-3; D not resolved. CDR3 length: 12 residues. Deletions cut 4 bases from V and 4 bases from J, with 5 bases between. Germline V gene data show CDR1 as SGHAT and CDR2 as FQDESV (reference sequence).

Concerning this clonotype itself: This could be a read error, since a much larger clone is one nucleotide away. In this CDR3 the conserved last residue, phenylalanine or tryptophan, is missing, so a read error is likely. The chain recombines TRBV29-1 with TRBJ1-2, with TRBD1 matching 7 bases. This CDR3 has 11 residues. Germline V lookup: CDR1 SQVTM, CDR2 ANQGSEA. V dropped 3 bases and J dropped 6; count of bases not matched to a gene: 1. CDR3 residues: CSVETGNGYTV. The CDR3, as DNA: TGCAGCGTTGAGACAGGGAATGGCTACACCGTC.

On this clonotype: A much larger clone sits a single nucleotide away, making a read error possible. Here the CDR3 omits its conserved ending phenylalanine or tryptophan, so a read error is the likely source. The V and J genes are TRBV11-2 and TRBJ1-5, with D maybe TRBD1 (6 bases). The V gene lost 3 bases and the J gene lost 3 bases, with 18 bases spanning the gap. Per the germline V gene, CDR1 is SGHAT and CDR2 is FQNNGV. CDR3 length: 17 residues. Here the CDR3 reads CASSLGGFFGANQPQHL. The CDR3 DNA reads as TGTGCCAGCAGCTTGGGGGGCTTTTTTGGGGCCAATCAGCCCCAGCATCTT.

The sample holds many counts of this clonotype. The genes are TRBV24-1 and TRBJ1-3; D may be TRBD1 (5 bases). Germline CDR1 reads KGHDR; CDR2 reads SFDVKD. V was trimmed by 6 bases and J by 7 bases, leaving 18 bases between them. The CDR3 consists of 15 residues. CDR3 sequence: CATSWYGALRNTIYF. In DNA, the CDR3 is TGTGCCACCAGTTGGTACGGGGCATTAAGGAACACCATATATTTT.

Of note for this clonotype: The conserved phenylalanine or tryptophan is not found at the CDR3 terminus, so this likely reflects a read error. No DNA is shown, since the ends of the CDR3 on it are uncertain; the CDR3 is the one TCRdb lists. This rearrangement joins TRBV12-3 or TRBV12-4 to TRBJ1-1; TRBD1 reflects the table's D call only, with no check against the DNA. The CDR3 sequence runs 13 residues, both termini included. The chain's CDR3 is CASTLGQAGEALY.

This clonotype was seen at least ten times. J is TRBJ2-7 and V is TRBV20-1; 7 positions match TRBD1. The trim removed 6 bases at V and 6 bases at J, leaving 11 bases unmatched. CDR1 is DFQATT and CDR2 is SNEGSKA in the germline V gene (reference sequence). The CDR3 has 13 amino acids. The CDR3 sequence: CSASDRVLGEQYF. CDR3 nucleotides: TGCAGTGCGAGTGACAGGGTCTTAGGCGAGCAGTACTTC.

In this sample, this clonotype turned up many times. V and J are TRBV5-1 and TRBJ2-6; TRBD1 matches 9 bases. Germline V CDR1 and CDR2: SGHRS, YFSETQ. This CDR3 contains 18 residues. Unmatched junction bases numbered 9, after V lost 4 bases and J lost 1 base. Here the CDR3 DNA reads TGCGCCAGCAGCCCGGGGGGACAGGGAGAATCTGGGGCCAACGTCCTGACTTTC. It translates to CASSPGGQGESGANVLTF.

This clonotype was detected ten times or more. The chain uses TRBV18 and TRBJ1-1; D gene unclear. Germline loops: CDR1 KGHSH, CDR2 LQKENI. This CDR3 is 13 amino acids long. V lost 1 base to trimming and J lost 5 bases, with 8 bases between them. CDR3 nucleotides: TGTGCCAGCTCACCACTGAGGGAAACTGAAGCTTTCTTT. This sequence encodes CASSPLRETEAFF. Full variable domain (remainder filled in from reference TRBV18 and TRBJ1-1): NAGVMQNPRHLVRRRGQEARLRCSPMKGHSHVYWYRQLPEEGLKFMVYLQKENIIDESGMPKERFSAEFPKEGPSILRIQQVVRGDSAAYFCASSPLRETEAFFGQGTRLTVV.

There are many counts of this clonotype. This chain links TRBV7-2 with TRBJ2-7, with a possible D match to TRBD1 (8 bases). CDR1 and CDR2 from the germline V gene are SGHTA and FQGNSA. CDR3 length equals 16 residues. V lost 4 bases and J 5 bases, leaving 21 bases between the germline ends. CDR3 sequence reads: CASSSAIGQGGNEQYF. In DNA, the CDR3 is TGTGCCAGCAGCTCCGCGATCGGACAGGGAGGGAACGAGCAGTACTTC. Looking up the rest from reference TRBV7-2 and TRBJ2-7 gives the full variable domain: GAGVSQSPSNKVTEKGKDVELRCDPISGHTALYWYRQSLGQGLEFLIYFQGNSAPDKSGLPSDRFSAERTGGSVSTLTIQRTQQEDSAVYLCASSSAIGQGGNEQYFGPGTRLTVT.

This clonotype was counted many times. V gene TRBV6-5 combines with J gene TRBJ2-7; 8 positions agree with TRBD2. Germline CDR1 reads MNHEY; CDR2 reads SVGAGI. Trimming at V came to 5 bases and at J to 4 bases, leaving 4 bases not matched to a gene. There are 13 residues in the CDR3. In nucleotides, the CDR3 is TGTGCCAGCAGTAACGGGGGGGCTTACGAGCAGTACTTC. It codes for CASSNGGAYEQYF.

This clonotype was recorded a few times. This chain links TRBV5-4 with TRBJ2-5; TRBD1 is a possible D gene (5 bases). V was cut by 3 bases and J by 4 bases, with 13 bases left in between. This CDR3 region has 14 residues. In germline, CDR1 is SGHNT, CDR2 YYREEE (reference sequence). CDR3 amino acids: CASSSSGIGETQYF. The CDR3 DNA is TGTGCCAGCAGCTCTTCAGGGATCGGAGAGACCCAGTACTTC.

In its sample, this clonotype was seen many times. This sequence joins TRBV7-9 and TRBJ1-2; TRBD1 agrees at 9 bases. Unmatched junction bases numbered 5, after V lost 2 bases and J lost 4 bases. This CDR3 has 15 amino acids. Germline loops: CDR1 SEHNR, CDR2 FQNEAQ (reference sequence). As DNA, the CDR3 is TGTGCCAGCAGCTTATTGGGACAGGGAAGCTATGGCTACACCTTC. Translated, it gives CASSLLGQGSYGYTF.

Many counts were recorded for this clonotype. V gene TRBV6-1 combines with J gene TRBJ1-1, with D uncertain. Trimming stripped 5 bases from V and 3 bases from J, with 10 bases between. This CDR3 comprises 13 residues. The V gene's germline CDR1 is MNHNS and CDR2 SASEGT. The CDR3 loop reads CASSRISYTEAFF. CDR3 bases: TGTGCCAGCAGTCGGATAAGTTACACTGAAGCTTTCTTT.

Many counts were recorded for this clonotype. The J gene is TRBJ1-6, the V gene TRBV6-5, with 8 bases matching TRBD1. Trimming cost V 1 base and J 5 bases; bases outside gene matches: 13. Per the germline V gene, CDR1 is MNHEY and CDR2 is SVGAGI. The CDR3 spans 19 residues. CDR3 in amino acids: CASSYWGSRTGKDNSPLHF. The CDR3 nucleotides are TGTGCCAGCAGTTACTGGGGATCCAGGACAGGGAAGGATAATTCACCCCTCCACTTT.

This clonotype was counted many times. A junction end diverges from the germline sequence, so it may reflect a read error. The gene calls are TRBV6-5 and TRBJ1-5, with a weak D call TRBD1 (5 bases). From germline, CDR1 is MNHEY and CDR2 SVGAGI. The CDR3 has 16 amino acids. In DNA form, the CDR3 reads TGTGCCAGCAGTTACGGGGGGGGACTGAGCAACCAGCCCCAGCATTTT. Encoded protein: CASSYGGGLSNQPQHF.

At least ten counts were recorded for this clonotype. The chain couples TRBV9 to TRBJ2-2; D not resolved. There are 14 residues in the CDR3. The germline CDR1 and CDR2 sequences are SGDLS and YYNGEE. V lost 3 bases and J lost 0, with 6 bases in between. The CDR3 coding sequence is TGTGCCAGCAGCGGTCTTACGAACACCGGGGAGCTGTTTTTT. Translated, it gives CASSGLTNTGELFF. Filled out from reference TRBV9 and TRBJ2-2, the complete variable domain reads DSGVTQTPKHLITATGQRVTLRCSPRSGDLSVYWYQQSLDQGLQFLIQYYNGEERAKGNILERFSAQQFPDLHSELNLSSLELGDSALYFCASSGLTNTGELFFGEGSRLTVL.

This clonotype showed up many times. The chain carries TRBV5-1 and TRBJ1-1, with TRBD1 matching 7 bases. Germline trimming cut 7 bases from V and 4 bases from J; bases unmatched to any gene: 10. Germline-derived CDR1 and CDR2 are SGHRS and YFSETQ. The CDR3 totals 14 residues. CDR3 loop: CASGTRGDRTEAFF. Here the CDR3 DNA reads TGCGCCAGCGGAACCAGGGGGGATCGCACTGAAGCTTTCTTT.

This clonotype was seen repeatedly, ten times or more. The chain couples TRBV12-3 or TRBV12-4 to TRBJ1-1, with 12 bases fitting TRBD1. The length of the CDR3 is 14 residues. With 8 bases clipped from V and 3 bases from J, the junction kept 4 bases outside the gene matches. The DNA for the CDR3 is TGTGCCAGCGGGACAGGGGGCGTCGACACTGAAGCTTTCTTT. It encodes CASGTGGVDTEAFF.

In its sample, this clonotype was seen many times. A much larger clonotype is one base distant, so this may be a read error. The CDR3 DNA follows: TGTGCCAGTTCAGCCAGCTCTGAAGCTTTCTTT. The encoded protein is CASSASSEAFF. The chain employs TRBV6-2 or TRBV6-3 and TRBJ1-1; D unresolved. From germline, CDR1 is MNHEY and CDR2 SVGEGT. CDR3 length: 11 residues. V lost 9 bases and J 6 bases, leaving 11 bases between the germline ends.

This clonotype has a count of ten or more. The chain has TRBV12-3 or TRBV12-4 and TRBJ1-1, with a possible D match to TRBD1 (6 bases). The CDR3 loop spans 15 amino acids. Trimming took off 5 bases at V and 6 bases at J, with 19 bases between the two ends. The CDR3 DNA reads TGTGCCAGCAGTCCTACAGGGACGCCCCAACCTGAAGCTTTCTTT. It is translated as CASSPTGTPQPEAFF.

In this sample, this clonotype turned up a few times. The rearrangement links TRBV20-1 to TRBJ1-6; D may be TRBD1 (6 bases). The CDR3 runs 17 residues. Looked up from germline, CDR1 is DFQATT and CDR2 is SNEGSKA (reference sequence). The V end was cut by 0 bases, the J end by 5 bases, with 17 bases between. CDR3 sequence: CSARDGARTADNSPLHF. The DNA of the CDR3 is TGCAGTGCTAGAGATGGCGCTCGGACAGCAGATAATTCACCCCTCCACTTT.

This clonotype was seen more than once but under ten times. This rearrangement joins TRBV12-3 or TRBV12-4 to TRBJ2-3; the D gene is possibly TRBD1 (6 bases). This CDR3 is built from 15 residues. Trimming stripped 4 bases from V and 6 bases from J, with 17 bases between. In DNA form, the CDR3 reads TGTGCCAGCAGTTATAGGCTCAGGGGAGAGGATACGCAGTATTTT. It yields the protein CASSYRLRGEDTQYF.

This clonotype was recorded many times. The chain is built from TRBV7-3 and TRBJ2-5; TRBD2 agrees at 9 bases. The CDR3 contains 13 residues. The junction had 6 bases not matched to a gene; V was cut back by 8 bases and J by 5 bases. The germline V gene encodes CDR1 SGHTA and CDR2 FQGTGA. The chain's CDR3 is CASSRTSDETQYF. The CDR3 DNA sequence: TGTGCCAGCTCCAGGACTAGCGACGAGACCCAGTACTTC.

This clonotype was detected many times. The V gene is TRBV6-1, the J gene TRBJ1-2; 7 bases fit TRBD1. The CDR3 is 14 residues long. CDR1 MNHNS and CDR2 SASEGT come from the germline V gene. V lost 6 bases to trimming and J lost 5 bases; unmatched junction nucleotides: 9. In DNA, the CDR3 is TGTGCCAGCAGGGCCCGGGACAGATCTTATGGCTACACCTTC. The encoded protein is CASRARDRSYGYTF.

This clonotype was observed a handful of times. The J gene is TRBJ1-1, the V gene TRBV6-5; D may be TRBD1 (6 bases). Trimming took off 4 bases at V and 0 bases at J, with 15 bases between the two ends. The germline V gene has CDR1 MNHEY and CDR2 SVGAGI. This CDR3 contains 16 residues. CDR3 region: CASSWGLWGMNTEAFF. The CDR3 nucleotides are TGTGCCAGCAGTTGGGGGCTTTGGGGCATGAACACTGAAGCTTTCTTT.

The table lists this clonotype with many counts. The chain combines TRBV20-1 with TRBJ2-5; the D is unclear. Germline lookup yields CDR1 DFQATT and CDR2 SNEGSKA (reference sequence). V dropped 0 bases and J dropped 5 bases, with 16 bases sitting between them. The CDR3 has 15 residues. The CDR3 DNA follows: TGCAGTGCTAGAGATCCGGGTGGGTTTAGGGAGACCCAGTACTTC. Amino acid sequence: CSARDPGGFRETQYF.